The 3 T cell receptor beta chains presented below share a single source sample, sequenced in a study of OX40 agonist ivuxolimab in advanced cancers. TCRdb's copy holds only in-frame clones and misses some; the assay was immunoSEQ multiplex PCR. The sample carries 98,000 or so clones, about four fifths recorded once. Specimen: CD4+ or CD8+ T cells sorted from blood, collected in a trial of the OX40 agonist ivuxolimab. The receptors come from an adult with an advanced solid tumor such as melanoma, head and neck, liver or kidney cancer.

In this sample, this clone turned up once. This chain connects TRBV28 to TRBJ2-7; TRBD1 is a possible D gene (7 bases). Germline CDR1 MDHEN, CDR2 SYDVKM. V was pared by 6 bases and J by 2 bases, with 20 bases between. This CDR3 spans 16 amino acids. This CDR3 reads CASRARAGQRAYEQYF. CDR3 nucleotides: TGTGCCAGCAGGGCGCGGGCGGGACAGAGAGCCTACGAGCAGTACTTC. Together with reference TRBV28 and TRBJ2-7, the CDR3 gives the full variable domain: DVKVTQSSRYLVKRTGEKVFLECVQDMDHENMFWYRQDPGLGLRLIYFSYDVKMKEKGDIPEGYSVSREKKERFSLILESASTNQTSMYLCASRARAGQRAYEQYFGPGTRLTVT.

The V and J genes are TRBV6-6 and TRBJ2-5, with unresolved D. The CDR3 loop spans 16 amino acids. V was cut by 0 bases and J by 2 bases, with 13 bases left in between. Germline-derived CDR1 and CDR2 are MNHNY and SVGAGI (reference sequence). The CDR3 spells CASSYSNPASQETQYF. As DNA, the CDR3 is TGTGCCAGCAGTTACTCTAACCCGGCATCTCAAGAGACCCAGTACTTC.

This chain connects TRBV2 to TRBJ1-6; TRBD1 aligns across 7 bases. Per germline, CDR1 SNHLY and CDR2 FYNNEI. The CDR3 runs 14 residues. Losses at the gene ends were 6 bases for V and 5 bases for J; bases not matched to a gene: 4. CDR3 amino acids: CASSAGQNNSPLHF. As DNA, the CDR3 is TGTGCCAGCAGCGCGGGACAGAATAATTCACCCCTCCACTTT.